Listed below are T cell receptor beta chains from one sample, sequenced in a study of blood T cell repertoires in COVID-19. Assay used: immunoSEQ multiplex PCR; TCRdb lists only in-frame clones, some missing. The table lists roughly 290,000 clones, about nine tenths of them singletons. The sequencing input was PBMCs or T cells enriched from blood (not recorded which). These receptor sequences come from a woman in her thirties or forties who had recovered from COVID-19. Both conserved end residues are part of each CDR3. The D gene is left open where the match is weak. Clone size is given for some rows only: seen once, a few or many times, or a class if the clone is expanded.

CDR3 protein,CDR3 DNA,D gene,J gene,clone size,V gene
CASSQDRDRMYGYTF,TGTGCCAGCAGCCAAGATAGGGACAGGATGTATGGCTACACCTTC,TRBD1,TRBJ1-2,once,TRBV3-1/TRBV3-2
CASSALRDRKLAKNIQYF,TGTGCCAGCAGCGCTCTCCGGGACAGAAAGCTAGCCAAAAACATTCAGTACTTC,TRBD1,TRBJ2-4,.,TRBV9
CASSLVVRNEQFF,TGTGCCAGCAGCTTAGTGGTGAGGAATGAGCAGTTCTTC,.,TRBJ2-1,.,TRBV11-2
CASSPAGTAETGELFF,TGTGCCAGCAGTCCCGCCGGGACAGCGGAGACCGGGGAGCTGTTTTTT,TRBD1,TRBJ2-2,.,TRBV6-2/TRBV6-3
CASSRAGPLWNEQFF,TGCGCCAGCAGCAGAGCGGGACCTTTGTGGAATGAGCAGTTCTTC,TRBD2,TRBJ2-1,.,TRBV5-1
CSASPHGGGAANYGYTF,TGCAGTGCTAGTCCCCACGGAGGGGGCGCAGCTAACTATGGCTACACCTTC,TRBD1,TRBJ1-2,.,TRBV20-1
CASSLSFSNYGYTF,TGTGCCAGCAGCTTATCTTTCTCCAACTATGGCTACACCTTC,.,TRBJ1-2,.,TRBV7-8
CASSARGGRGTTNEKLFF,TGTGCCAGCAGCGCTAGAGGAGGACGGGGGACAACTAATGAAAAACTGTTTTTT,.,TRBJ1-4,.,TRBV4-2
CASSRDRWNTEAFF,TGTGCCAGCAGCCGGGACAGATGGAACACTGAAGCTTTCTTT,TRBD1,TRBJ1-1,.,TRBV7-3
CASSQVGQGGSPLHF,TGTGCCAGCAGCCAAGTCGGGCAGGGCGGCTCACCCCTCCACTTT,.,TRBJ1-6,.,TRBV3-1/TRBV3-2
CASSPYRTGSGTEAFF,TGTGCCAGCAGTCCCTACCGCACAGGGTCGGGCACTGAAGCTTTCTTT,.,TRBJ1-1,.,TRBV27
CASSLAGGELDEQFF,TGTGCTAGCAGCCTGGCGGGGGGGGAGTTGGATGAGCAGTTCTTC,TRBD2,TRBJ2-1,.,TRBV7-7